This T cell receptor (beta chain) stems from a study of blood T cell repertoires in COVID-19 (dated by TCRdb to 2018 to 2021). For the wider study: Samples covering the acute and convalescent phases of COVID-19 were provided by collaborators in the United States, Italy and Spain. The material from the prospective study consisted of cDNA or gDNA derived from T cells, B-cell-depleted T cells, or PBMCs. Deeply sampled blood TCRbeta repertoires from subjects exposed to, actively infected with, or recovered from COVID-19 were included in the dataset. A freely available public database, intended as a resource for researchers studying the immune response to SARS-CoV-2, is where the repertoires were released. The samples were drawn from two sources: the first 160 participants of the ongoing ImmuneRACE study, and 1,254 subjects contributed by 6 global collaborators. Sample metadata almost always included a de-identified subject ID, COVID-19 status, age in years and sex. HLA class I and class II types, where available, came from metadata supplied by the sample provider rather than from assay-based typing.

One collaborating source in Seattle enrolled patients during active infection and followed them longitudinally through the course of disease. Each collaborating institution followed its own protocols to collect whole blood in K2EDTA tubes. For TCRbeta analysis, collaborators shipped samples in one of three forms: frozen whole blood, isolated PBMCs, or DNA extracted from either of those sample types. TCRbeta CDR3 regions were amplified from genomic DNA by means of the immunoSEQ Assay, a bias-controlled multiplex PCR. In the source study's methods: Nucleated cell counts per sample were estimated from amplification of reference gene primers within the assay. Sequence reads were collapsed and filtered to measure the absolute abundance of every unique TCRbeta CDR3 rearrangement. For each sample, productive Simpson clonality was calculated as the square root of Simpson's diversity index across productive rearrangements. TCRdb stores this immuneACCESS table with in-frame sequences only. Part of the clones is absent; in the studies checked, under half of the shortfall reflects unresolved V genes, and no reason is known for the rest. V, J and clone size were drawn from that table, and D and trimming were deduced from the DNA. The sample yields more than 250,000 clones; around 88% were counted once. The ten largest account for 1.5% to 2% of the sample.

Broad study findings and their caveats: The amount of clinical and demographic metadata varied by source and participant and was provided uncurated.

Comment on this clone: It has no known antigen specificity. The input lacks base qualities; no much larger clone sits a single base away.

V is cut back by 0 bases and J by 6 bases, with 5 bases in the junction unmatched. Based on the germline V gene, the CDR1 and CDR2 sequences are LGHNA and YSLEER. From the cysteine through the phenylalanine, the CDR3 covers 15 amino acids. Only the CDR3 DNA stays, 45 bases, in frame from base 1. Material: peripheral blood. The sequence derives from a woman in her twenties or thirties with COVID-19, enrolled during active disease. The rearrangement joined TRBV4-3 to TRBJ1-5, and TRBD1 matches 7 of the central bases. The CDR3 in this case is CASSQDRQGGQPQHF. In nucleotide form, the sequence is TGCGCCAGCAGCCAAGATAGACAGGGAGGTCAGCCCCAGCATTTT.